This entry concerns a single T cell receptor (beta chain). This record comes from a study of blood T cell repertoires in COVID-19. Study-level information: The United States, Italy and Spain supplied acute and convalescent COVID-19 samples.

Sequencing used immunoSEQ multiplex PCR; TCRdb keeps in-frame clones, though not all of them. Here the sample spans about 300,000 clones, 65% to 90% being singletons. The V end was cut by 3 bases, the J end by 1 base, with 9 bases between. CDR3 length: 14 amino acids. Looked up from germline, CDR1 is LGHDT and CDR2 is YNNKEL (reference sequence). This TCR was sampled from a human donor in a cohort sampled during active COVID-19. Sequences were obtained from peripheral blood. The chain links TRBV3-1 (or the pseudogene TRBV3-2) to TRBJ1-1; no definite D call. Written as DNA, the CDR3 is TGTGCCAGCAGCCACGGGATTCAGAACACTGAAGCTTTCTTT. Translation gives CASSHGIQNTEAFF.